This section outlines one TCR beta chain sequence together with its context. The record originates from a study of blood T cell repertoires in COVID-19. Between the trimmed V and J ends, which lost 1 base and 3 bases, there was a span of 13 bases. The CDR3 is 15 amino acids. Germline assignment: CDR1 SGHRS and CDR2 YFSETQ. Measured with immunoSEQ multiplex PCR; TCRdb has only the in-frame clones, and not every one. The profile shows tens of thousands of clones, 80% to 85% of them singletons. The receptor was derived from a human donor in a cohort sampled during active COVID-19. V is TRBV5-1 and J is TRBJ2-5; D is unclear. Sequencing was done on a sample of peripheral blood. CDR3 protein: CASSLRDYLKETQYF. The CDR3 DNA is TGCGCCAGCAGCTTGAGAGATTACCTTAAAGAGACCCAGTACTTC.